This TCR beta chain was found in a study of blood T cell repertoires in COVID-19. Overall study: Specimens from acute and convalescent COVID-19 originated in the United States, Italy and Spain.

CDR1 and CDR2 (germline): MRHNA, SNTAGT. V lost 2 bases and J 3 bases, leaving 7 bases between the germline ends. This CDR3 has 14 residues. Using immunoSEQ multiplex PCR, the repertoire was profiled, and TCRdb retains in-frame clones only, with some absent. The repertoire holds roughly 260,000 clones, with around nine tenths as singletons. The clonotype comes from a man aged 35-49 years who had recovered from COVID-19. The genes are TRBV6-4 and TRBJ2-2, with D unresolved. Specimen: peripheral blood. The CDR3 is CASSDTIYTGELFF. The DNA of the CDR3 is TGTGCCAGCAGTGACACTATATACACCGGGGAGCTGTTTTTT.